Listed below are T cell receptor beta chains from one sample, sequenced in a study of blood T cell repertoires in COVID-19. The method was immunoSEQ multiplex PCR; TCRdb's version includes in-frame clones alone and lacks a portion of them. Of around 260,000 clones listed, approximately 91% are singletons. Sequenced input: peripheral blood. These receptors came from a woman aged 40 to 50 who had recovered from COVID-19. The CDR3 runs from the conserved cysteine through the conserved F or W. Each record gives: D gene, J gene, clone size, V gene, CDR3 DNA, CDR3 protein. A D gene is named only where the DNA matches it firmly. Only part of the rows carry a size: once, few, many, or a class if the clone is expanded.

TRBD1 | TRBJ1-5 | . | TRBV6-5 | TGTGCCAGCTCCGGGACAGCTAATCAGCCCCAGCATTTT | CASSGTANQPQHF
TRBD2 | TRBJ2-1 | . | TRBV19 | TGTGCCAGTAGTATACCCCGGGGCGGGAGGGTAGGTGAGCAGTTCTTC | CASSIPRGGRVGEQFF
TRBD2 | TRBJ2-3 | . | TRBV5-1 | TGCGCCAGCAGCTCTTTCGGACTAGCCAACACAGATACGCAGTATTTT | CASSSFGLANTDTQYF
. | TRBJ1-1 | . | TRBV27 | TGTGCCAGCAGTTTGCGTCCAGGCGAGACTGAAGCTTTCTTT | CASSLRPGETEAFF
TRBD2 | TRBJ2-5 | . | TRBV7-9 | TGTGCCAGCAGCCCGACTAGCGGCCTGTACCAAGAGACCCAGTACTTC | CASSPTSGLYQETQYF
TRBD2 | TRBJ2-1 | . | TRBV10-3 | TGTGCCATCATGACTAGCGGGGGCGACAATGAGCAGTTCTTC | CAIMTSGGDNEQFF
TRBD1 | TRBJ1-2 | . | TRBV19 | TGTGCCAGTAGTACAAATCTTGGAGGGGGCCATGGCTACACCTTC | CASSTNLGGGHGYTF
TRBD2 | TRBJ2-1 | . | TRBV18 | TGTGCCAGCTCCCTCGGAGGGCTAGCGGGGAGCTATGAGCAGTTCTTC | CASSLGGLAGSYEQFF
TRBD1 | TRBJ1-4 | . | TRBV30 | TGTGCCGGCGCTCCGGGACAGAGTAATGAAAAACTGTTTTTT | CAGAPGQSNEKLFF
. | TRBJ1-1 | . | TRBV3-1/TRBV3-2 | TGTGCCAGCAGCCAAGCGGGGTGGACAGTCCTGAACACTGAAGCTTTCTTT | CASSQAGWTVLNTEAFF
TRBD1 | TRBJ2-7 | . | TRBV11-1 | TGTGCCAGCAGCTTAGCACGCAGCCTTGGGACAGATCACGAGCAGTACTTC | CASSLARSLGTDHEQYF
. | TRBJ1-6 | . | TRBV9 | TGTGCCAGCAGCGTCGGGGGGTATTCACCCCTCCACTTT | CASSVGGYSPLHF
. | TRBJ1-2 | . | TRBV27 | TGTGCCAGCAGTTTATCATCGGTGCCTAACTATGGCTACACCTTC | CASSLSSVPNYGYTF
TRBD2 | TRBJ2-1 | . | TRBV9 | TGTGCCAGCAGCGTAATTAGCGGGGGGCAGCAGTTCTTC | CASSVISGGQQFF
. | TRBJ1-2 | . | TRBV28 | TGTGCCAGCAGTTTATTACAGGCCGCGGGCTACACCTTC | CASSLLQAAGYTF
. | TRBJ2-7 | few | TRBV28 | TGTGCCAGCAGCCCCGGCTACGAGCAGTACTTC | CASSPGYEQYF
TRBD2 | TRBJ2-2 | . | TRBV5-4 | TGTGCCAGCAGCTTGCTAGCGGGAGATACCGGGGAGCTGTTTTTT | CASSLLAGDTGELFF
. | TRBJ2-1 | . | TRBV2 | TGTGCCAGCAGGACATCCCCCTACAATGAGCAGTTCTTC | CASRTSPYNEQFF
TRBD2 | TRBJ2-3 | once | TRBV18 | TGTGCCAGCTCACCCCTCATCGGACTAGCGGGAGGTTATGATACGCAGTATTTT | CASSPLIGLAGGYDTQYF
TRBD1 | TRBJ2-3 | . | TRBV6-1 | TGTGCCAGCAGTGAAATTGGACAGGGGAGATCAGATACGCAGTATTTT | CASSEIGQGRSDTQYF
TRBD1 | TRBJ2-3 | . | TRBV28 | TGTGCCAGCAGTCCCGGGACAGTCCCCACTGTACGTACAGATACGCAGTATTTT | CASSPGTVPTVRTDTQYF
. | TRBJ2-3 | . | TRBV19 | TGTGCCAGTAGTATTCGCCGGGGGGCCGCCCCGGGAGATACGCAGTATTTT | CASSIRRGAAPGDTQYF
. | TRBJ2-7 | . | TRBV3-1/TRBV3-2 | TGTGCCAGCAGCCAAGGAGAGGACAGCTCCTACGAGCAGTACTTC | CASSQGEDSSYEQYF
. | TRBJ1-5 | . | TRBV28 | TGTGCCAGCAGTTTACTGGGCCCTCCTATAGCCCAGCATTTT | CASSLLGPPIAQHF
TRBD2 | TRBJ2-7 | . | TRBV25-1 | TGTGCCAGCAGTGAATCCGGGACTAGCAAATACGAGCAGTACTTC | CASSESGTSKYEQYF
TRBD1 | TRBJ2-7 | . | TRBV15 | TGTGCCACCAGCAGGATACAGGGGTCCGAGCAGTACTTC | CATSRIQGSEQYF
TRBD2 | TRBJ2-5 | once | TRBV6-5 | TGTGCCAGCACTAGCGGGTACCAAGAGACCCAGTACTTC | CASTSGYQETQYF
. | TRBJ2-1 | once | TRBV20-1 | TGCAGTGCTAGTGGCCGCGGCCAGAGCTCCTACAATGAGCAGTTCTTC | CSASGRGQSSYNEQFF
TRBD2 | TRBJ2-7 | few | TRBV7-3 | TGTGCCAGCAGCTTAGGGCGAGCGGGAGTCCACGAGCAGTACTTC | CASSLGRAGVHEQYF
. | TRBJ2-3 | . | TRBV6-2/TRBV6-3 | TGTGCCAGCAGTCCCCCAGAGGTCCCCATCACAGATACGCAGTATTTT | CASSPPEVPITDTQYF
TRBD1 | TRBJ2-7 | . | TRBV6-1 | TGTGCCAGCAGTGAATACTCCGCCAGGACAGGATCCTACGAGCAGTACTTC | CASSEYSARTGSYEQYF
. | TRBJ2-2 | . | TRBV7-8 | TGTGCCAGCAGCTTACAGTGGGGGCGGAACACCGGGGAGCTGTTTTTT | CASSLQWGRNTGELFF
TRBD2 | TRBJ2-7 | few | TRBV18 | TGTGCCAGCTCACCCCAAGCGGGAGGGCCTTACGAGCAGTACTTC | CASSPQAGGPYEQYF
. | TRBJ1-1 | . | TRBV19 | TGTGCCAGTAGCCCAGAGGGGAACACTGAAGCTTTCTTT | CASSPEGNTEAFF
TRBD2 | TRBJ2-5 | . | TRBV10-1 | TGCGCCAGCATTTTGACTAGCGAGGAGACCCAGTACTTC | CASILTSEETQYF
TRBD1 | TRBJ1-2 | . | TRBV7-2 | TGTGCCAGCAGCCCAGGACAGGGGGATGGCTACACCTTC | CASSPGQGDGYTF
. | TRBJ1-1 | . | TRBV12-3/TRBV12-4 | TGTGCCAGCAAGATGACAGGGAACACTGAAGCTTTCTTT | CASKMTGNTEAFF
TRBD2 | TRBJ2-1 | . | TRBV7-2 | TGTGCCAGCAGCTTATCCCTAGCGGGAGGCAATGAGCAGTTCTTC | CASSLSLAGGNEQFF
TRBD1 | TRBJ1-1 | . | TRBV7-9 | TGTGCCAGCAGCCTACACCCCGGGACAGGGACTGGAGCTTTCTTT | CASSLHPGTGTGAFF
TRBD2 | TRBJ2-2 | few | TRBV10-3 | TGTGCCATCATGGCGGCTAGCGGGCAGACGGGCGACACCGGGGAGCTGTTTTTT | CAIMAASGQTGDTGELFF
TRBD1 | TRBJ1-3 | . | TRBV30 | TGTGCCCAGACAGGGGGTCATACTGGAAACACCATATATTTT | CAQTGGHTGNTIYF
. | TRBJ1-5 | once | TRBV28 | TGTGCCAGCAGCTCTCCTTCGTGGCGAGGTAATCAGCCCCAGCATTTT | CASSSPSWRGNQPQHF
TRBD1 | TRBJ2-7 | . | TRBV6-6 | TGTGCCAGCAGTTCAGGGACAGGCCGATACGAGCAGTACTTC | CASSSGTGRYEQYF
. | TRBJ2-7 | . | TRBV30 | TGTGCCTGGGACAGCGGTTCCTACGAGCAGTACTTC | CAWDSGSYEQYF
. | TRBJ1-2 | . | TRBV19 | TGTGCCAGTAGTATAGATCGTTGGCAGGGATATGGCTACACCTTC | CASSIDRWQGYGYTF
. | TRBJ2-1 | . | TRBV11-3 | TGTGCCAGCAGCATAAACTCGGGAGAAGAGTTCTTC | CASSINSGEEFF
. | TRBJ1-4 | once | TRBV27 | TGTGCCAGCAGGCATGCGGGTTCGACTAATGAAAAACTGTTTTTT | CASRHAGSTNEKLFF
TRBD1 | TRBJ2-1 | . | TRBV6-5 | TGTGCCAGCAGGCCGGCCGGGACAGGGTGGAATGAGCAGTTCTTC | CASRPAGTGWNEQFF
. | TRBJ2-5 | . | TRBV6-5 | TGTGCCAGCAGCCAAGCTAAAGAGACCCAGTACTTC | CASSQAKETQYF
. | TRBJ1-4 | . | TRBV27 | TGTGCCAGCAGTGGCAGGGTCGCCACTAATGAAAAACTGTTTTTT | CASSGRVATNEKLFF
TRBD1 | TRBJ1-4 | . | TRBV12-3/TRBV12-4 | TGTGCCAGCACCCTCAGGGGGGATGAAAAACTGTTTTTT | CASTLRGDEKLFF
TRBD2 | TRBJ2-2 | . | TRBV19 | TGTGCCAGTAGTATAAGCGGGACTAGCGGGAGTGCCGGGGAGCTGTTTTTT | CASSISGTSGSAGELFF
TRBD1 | TRBJ1-2 | . | TRBV7-2 | TGTGCCAGCAGCCCCCAGGGGGTAGGAGGCTACACCTTC | CASSPQGVGGYTF
. | TRBJ1-3 | . | TRBV28 | TGTGCCAGCCGGGACAACTTTTTATTACCCTCTGGAAACACCATATATTTT | CASRDNFLLPSGNTIYF
. | TRBJ1-3 | . | TRBV6-1 | TGTGCCAGCAGTGTGGGGAGGGTGGCAGATCAGTTGGGGGCCACCATATATTTT | CASSVGRVADQLGATIYF
. | TRBJ2-7 | . | TRBV3-1/TRBV3-2 | TGTGCCAGCAGCCTAGTAGCCTACGAGCAGTACTTC | CASSLVAYEQYF
. | TRBJ2-7 | . | TRBV27 | TGTGCCAGCAGTTTATTGGGGCAGAAAACCTACGAGCAGTACTTC | CASSLLGQKTYEQYF